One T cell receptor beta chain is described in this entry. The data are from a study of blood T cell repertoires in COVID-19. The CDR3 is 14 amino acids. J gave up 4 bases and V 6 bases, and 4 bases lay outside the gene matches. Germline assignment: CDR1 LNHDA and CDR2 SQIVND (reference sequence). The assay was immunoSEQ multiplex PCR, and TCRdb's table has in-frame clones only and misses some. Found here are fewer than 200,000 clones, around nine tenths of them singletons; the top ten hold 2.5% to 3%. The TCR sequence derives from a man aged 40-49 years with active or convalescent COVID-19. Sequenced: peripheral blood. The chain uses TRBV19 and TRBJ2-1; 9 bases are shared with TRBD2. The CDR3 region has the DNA TGTGCCAGTAGGAGCGGGGGGTGGTACAATGAGCAGTTCTTC. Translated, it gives CASRSGGWYNEQFF.